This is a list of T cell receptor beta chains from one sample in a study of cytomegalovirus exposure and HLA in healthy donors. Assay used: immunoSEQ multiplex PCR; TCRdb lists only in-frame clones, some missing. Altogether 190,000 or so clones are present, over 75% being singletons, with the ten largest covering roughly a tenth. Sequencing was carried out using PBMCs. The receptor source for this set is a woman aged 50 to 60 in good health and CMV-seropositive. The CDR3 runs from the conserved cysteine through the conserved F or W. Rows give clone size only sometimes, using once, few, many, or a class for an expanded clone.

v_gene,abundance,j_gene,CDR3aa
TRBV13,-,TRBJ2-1,CASSLTGPTLSSYNEQFF
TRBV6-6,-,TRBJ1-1,CASTRRGDHMNTEAFF
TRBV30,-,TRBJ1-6,CAWSLTGNSPLHF
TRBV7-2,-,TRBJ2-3,CASSPRGGADTQYF
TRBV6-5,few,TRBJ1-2,CASRDREYGYTF
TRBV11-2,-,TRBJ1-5,CASSVSGWGNQPQHF
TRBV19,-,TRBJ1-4,CATGGGEKLFF
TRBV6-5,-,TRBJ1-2,CASGKGGNTYGYTF
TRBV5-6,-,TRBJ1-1,CASSSQGVGEAFF
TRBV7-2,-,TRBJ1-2,CASSPQPTGAVSYGYTF
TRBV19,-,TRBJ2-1,CATTESGTGPYNEQFF
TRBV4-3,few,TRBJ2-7,CASSQRTSGSYEQYF
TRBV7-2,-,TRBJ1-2,CASSSDSSGYGYTF
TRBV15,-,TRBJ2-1,CATSRGSGSYNEQFF
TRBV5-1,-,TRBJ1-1,CASSSKTGSAEAFF
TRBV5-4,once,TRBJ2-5,CASSLGLAGSLETQYF
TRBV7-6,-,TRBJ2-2,CASSLALMLQGYPGELFF
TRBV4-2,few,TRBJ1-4,CASSQDQGVAEKLFF
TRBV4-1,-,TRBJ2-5,CASSQDGSGSELKGPQETQYF
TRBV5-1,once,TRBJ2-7,CASSLRTQPFSYEQYF